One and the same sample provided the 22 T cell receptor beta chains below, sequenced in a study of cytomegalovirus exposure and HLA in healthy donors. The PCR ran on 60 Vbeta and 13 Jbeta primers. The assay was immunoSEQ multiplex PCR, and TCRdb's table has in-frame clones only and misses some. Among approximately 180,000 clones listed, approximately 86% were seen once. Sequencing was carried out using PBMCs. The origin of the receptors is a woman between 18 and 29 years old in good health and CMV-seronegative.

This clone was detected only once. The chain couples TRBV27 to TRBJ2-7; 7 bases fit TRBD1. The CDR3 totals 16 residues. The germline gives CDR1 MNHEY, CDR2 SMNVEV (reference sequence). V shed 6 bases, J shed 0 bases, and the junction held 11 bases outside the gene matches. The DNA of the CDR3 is TGTGCCAGCAGAAAATCCACAGGGGCCTACTCCTACGAGCAGTACTTC. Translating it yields CASRKSTGAYSYEQYF.

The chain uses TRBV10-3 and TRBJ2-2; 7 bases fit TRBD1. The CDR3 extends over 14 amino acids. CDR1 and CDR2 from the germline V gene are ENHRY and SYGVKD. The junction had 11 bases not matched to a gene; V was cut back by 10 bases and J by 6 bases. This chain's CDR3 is CATHPDRAAGELFF. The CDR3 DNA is TGTGCCACCCACCCTGACAGGGCCGCCGGGGAGCTGTTTTTT.

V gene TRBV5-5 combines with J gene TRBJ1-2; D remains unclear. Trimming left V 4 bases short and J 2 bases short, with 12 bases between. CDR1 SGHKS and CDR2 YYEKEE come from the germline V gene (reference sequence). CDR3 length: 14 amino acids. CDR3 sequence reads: CASSADFTNYGYTF. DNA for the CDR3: TGTGCCAGCAGCGCGGACTTTACCAACTATGGCTACACCTTC.

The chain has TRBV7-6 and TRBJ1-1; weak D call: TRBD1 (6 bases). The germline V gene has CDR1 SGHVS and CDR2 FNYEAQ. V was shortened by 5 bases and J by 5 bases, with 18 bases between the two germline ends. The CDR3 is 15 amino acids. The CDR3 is CASSKTRQGSTEAFF. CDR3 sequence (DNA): TGTGCCAGCAGCAAAACACGCCAGGGGAGTACTGAAGCTTTCTTT.

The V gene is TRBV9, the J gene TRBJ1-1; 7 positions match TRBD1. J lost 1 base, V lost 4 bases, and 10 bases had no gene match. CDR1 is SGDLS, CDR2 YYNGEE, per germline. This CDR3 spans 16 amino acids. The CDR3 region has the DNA TGTGCCAGCAGCATACGAGGGGACAGAAAGAACACTGAAGCTTTCTTT. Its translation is CASSIRGDRKNTEAFF.

In DNA, the CDR3 is TGTGCCAGCAGTCCCCCCGGGGTTGCTGGCACAGATACGCAGTATTTT. Encoded protein: CASSPPGVAGTDTQYF. This chain links TRBV28 with TRBJ2-3; tentative D call: TRBD2 (5 bases). Germline assignment: CDR1 MDHEN and CDR2 SYDVKM. Trimming removed 5 bases from V and 1 base from J, with 16 bases in between. This CDR3 comprises 16 residues.

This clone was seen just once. The CDR3 region is CAIVRDRGPPDTQYF. CDR3 DNA sequence: TGTGCCATCGTCCGGGACAGGGGGCCCCCAGATACGCAGTATTTT. The chain combines TRBV10-3 with TRBJ2-3, with 12 bases fitting TRBD1. The CDR3 contains 15 residues. Germline assignment: CDR1 ENHRY and CDR2 SYGVKD. The junction had 7 bases not matched to a gene; V was cut back by 8 bases and J by 4 bases.

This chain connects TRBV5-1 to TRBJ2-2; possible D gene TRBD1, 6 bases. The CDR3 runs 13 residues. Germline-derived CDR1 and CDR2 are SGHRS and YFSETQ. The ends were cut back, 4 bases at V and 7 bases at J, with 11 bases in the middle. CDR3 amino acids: CASSVRGNGELFF. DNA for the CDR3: TGCGCCAGCAGCGTCAGGGGTAACGGGGAGCTGTTTTTT.

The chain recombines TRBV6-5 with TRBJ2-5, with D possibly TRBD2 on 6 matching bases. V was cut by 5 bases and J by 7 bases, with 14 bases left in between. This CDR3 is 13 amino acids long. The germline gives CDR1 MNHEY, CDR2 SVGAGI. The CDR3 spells CASSLARAGTQYF. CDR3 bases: TGTGCCAGCAGTCTAGCGCGAGCCGGGACCCAGTACTTC.

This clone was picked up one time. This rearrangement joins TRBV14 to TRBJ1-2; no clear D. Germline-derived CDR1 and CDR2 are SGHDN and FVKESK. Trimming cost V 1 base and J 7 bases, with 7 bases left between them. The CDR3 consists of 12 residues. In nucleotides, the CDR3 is TGTGCCAGCAGCCAAGGAGTTTTTGGCTACACCTTC. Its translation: CASSQGVFGYTF.

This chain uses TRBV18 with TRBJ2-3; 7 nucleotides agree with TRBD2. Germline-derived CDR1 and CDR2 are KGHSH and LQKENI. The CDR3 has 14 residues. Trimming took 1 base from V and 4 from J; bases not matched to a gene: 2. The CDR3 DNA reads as TGTGCCAGCTCACCACAGACTAGCCCAGATACGCAGTATTTT. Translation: CASSPQTSPDTQYF.

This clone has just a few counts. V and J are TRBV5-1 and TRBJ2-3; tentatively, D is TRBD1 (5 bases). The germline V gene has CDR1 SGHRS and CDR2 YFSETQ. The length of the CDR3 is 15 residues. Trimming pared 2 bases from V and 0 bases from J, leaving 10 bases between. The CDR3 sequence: CASSFKGSSTDTQYF. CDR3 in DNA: TGCGCCAGCAGCTTTAAGGGGTCTAGCACAGATACGCAGTATTTT.

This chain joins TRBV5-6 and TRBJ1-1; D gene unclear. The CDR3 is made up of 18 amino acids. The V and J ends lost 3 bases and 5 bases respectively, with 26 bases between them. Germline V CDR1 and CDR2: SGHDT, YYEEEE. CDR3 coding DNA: TGTGCCAGCAGCTGGACCCGGGGAGGTAGGATGGTGCCAACTGAAGCTTTCTTT. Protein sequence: CASSWTRGGRMVPTEAFF.

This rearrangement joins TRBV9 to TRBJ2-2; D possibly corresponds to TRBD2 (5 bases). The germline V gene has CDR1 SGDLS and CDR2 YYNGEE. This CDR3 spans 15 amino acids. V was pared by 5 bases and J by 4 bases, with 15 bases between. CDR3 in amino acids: CASSRELLSTGELFF. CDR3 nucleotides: TGTGCCAGCAGTCGGGAACTTTTGAGCACCGGGGAGCTGTTTTTT.

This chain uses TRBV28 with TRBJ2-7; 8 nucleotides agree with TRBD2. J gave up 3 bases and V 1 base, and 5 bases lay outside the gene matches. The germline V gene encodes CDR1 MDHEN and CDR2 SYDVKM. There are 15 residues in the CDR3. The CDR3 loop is CASSLSAGDVYEQYF. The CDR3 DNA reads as TGTGCCAGCAGTTTATCAGCGGGAGATGTCTACGAGCAGTACTTC.

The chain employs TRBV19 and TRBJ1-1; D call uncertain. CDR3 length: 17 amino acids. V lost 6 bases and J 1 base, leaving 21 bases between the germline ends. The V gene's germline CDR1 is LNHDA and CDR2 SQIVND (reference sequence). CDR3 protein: CASSNFKWQRTNTEAFF. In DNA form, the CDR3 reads TGTGCCAGTAGCAACTTTAAGTGGCAGCGAACGAACACTGAAGCTTTCTTT. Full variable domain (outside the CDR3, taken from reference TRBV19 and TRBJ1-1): DGGITQSPKYLFRKEGQNVTLSCEQNLNHDAMYWYRQDPGQGLRLIYYSQIVNDFQKGDIAEGYSVSREKKESFPLTVTSAQKNPTAFYLCASSNFKWQRTNTEAFFGQGTRLTVV.

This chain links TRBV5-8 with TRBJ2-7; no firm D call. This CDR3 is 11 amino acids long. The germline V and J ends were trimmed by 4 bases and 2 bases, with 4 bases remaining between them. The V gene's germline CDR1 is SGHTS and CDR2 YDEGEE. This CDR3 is CASSITYEQYF. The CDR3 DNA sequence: TGTGCCAGCAGCATAACCTACGAGCAGTACTTC. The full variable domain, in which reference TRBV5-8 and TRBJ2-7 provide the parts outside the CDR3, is EAGVTQSPTHLIKTRGQQATLRCSPISGHTSVYWYQQALGLGLQFLLWYDEGEERNRGNFPPRFSGRQFPNYSSELNVNALELEDSALYLCASSITYEQYFGPGTRLTVT.

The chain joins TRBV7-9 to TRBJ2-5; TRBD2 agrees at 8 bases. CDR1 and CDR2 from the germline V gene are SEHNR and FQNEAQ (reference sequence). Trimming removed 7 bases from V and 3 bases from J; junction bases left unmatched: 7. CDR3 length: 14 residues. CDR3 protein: CASTLGSGKETQYF. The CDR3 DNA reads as TGTGCCAGCACCCTCGGTAGCGGGAAAGAGACCCAGTACTTC. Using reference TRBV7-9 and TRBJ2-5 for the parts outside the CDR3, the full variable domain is DTGVSQNPRHKITKRGQNVTFRCDPISEHNRLYWYRQTLGQGPEFLTYFQNEAQLEKSRLLSDRFSAERPKGSFSTLEIQRTEQGDSAMYLCASTLGSGKETQYFGPGTRLLVL.

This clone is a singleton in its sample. CDR3 region: CASSLVAGGPEQYF. The CDR3 region has the DNA TGTGCCAGCAGCTTAGTAGCGGGAGGCCCCGAGCAGTACTTC. V usage is TRBV11-2 and J usage is TRBJ2-7; 10 positions match TRBD2. Germline V gene lookup returns CDR1 SGHAT and CDR2 FQNNGV. This CDR3 is 14 amino acids long. V trimming: 1 base; J trimming: 6 bases; junction bases outside the gene matches: 3.

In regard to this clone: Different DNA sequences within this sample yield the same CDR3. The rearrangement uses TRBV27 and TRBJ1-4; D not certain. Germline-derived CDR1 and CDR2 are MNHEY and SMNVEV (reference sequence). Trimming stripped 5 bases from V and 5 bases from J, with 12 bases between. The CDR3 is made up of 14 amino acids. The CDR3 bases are TGTGCCAGCAGTATCGGACTAGGGAATGAAAAACTGTTTTTT. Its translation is CASSIGLGNEKLFF.

This CDR3 is CASKAGETEAFF. The DNA of the CDR3 is TGTGCCAGCAAAGCGGGAGAGACTGAAGCTTTCTTT. This chain joins TRBV28 and TRBJ1-1; D unresolved. CDR3 length: 12 amino acids. V was cut by 7 bases and J by 5 bases, with 11 bases left in between. CDR1 is MDHEN, CDR2 SYDVKM, per germline.

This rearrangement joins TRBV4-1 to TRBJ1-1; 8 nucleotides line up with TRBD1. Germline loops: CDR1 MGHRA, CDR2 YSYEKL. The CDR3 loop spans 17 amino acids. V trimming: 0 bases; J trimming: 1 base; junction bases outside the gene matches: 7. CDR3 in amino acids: CASSQDRTGRTNTEAFF. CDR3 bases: TGCGCCAGCAGCCAAGACCGGACAGGGAGGACGAACACTGAAGCTTTCTTT.